This T cell receptor (beta chain) was documented in a study of blood T cell repertoires in COVID-19. Per the authors' pipeline: Cell counts per sample came from amplifying reference gene primers. Produced via immunoSEQ multiplex PCR; TCRdb's table is partial and in-frame only. D and trimming were read from the DNA, whereas the V and J calls and clone size are those reported in that table. The sample records 100,000 or so clones, about four fifths being singletons. The germline V and J ends were trimmed by 3 bases and 5 bases, with 8 bases remaining between them. Per germline, CDR1 GTSNPN and CDR2 SVGIG (reference sequence). The CDR3 spans 13 residues.

Sequences were obtained from peripheral blood. The chain carries TRBV30 and TRBJ1-6; unclear D gene. The source of this sequence is a middle-aged man with active or convalescent COVID-19. The CDR3 loop is CAWRGQNNSPLHF. The CDR3 DNA sequence: TGTGCCTGGAGGGGCCAGAATAATTCACCCCTCCACTTT.